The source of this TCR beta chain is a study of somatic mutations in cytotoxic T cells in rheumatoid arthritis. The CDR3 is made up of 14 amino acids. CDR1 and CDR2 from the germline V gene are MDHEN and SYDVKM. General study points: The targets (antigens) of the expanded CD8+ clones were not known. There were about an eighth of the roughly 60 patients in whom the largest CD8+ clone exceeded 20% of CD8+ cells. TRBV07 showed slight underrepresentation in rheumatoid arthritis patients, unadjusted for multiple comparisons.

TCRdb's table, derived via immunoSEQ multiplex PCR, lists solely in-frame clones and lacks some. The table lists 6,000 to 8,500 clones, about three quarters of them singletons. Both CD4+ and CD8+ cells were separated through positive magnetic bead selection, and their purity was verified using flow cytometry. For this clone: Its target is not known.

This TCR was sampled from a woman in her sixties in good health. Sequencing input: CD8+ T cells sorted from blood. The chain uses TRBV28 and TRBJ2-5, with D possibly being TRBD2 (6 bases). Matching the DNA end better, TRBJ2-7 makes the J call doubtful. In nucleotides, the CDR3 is TGTGCCAGCAGCGAGATCCTAGCGATCTACGAGCAGTACTTC. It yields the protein CASSEILAIYEQYF.